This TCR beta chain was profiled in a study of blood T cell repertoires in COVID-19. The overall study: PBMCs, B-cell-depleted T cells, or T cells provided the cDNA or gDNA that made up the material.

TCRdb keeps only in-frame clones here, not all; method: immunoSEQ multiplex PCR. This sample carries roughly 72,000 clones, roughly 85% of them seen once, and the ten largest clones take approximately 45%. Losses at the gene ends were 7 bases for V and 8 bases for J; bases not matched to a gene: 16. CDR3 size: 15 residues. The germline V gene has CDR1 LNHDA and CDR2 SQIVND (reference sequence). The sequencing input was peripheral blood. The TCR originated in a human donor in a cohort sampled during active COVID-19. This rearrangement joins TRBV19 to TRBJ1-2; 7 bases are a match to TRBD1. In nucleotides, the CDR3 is TGTGCCAGTAAAGACAGGGAAGTTACCTCGGGAGGCTACACCTTC. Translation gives CASKDREVTSGGYTF.